This T cell receptor (beta chain) was recorded in a study of regulatory T cells in long-lasting Graves disease. Notes on the study in general: Persistent Graves' patients possessed reduced TCR diversity relative to recently diagnosed ones. Between persistent patients, about 2,700 public clonotypes were shared, exceeding the roughly 920 shared between new patients.

Germline V lookup: CDR1 SGHVS, CDR2 FNYEAQ. V lost 0 bases and J 4 bases, leaving 19 bases between the germline ends. This CDR3 comprises 17 residues. Time point given: newly diagnosed GD, antithyroid drugs for less than 3 months. Extracted PBMC RNA gave rise to the TCR library. It was an endocrinology department in Xi'an, China, that provided the patients. With EDTA tubes as the receptacles, around 10 milliliters of peripheral blood were drawn. Arm-PCR with iRepertoire HTBI primers amplified the CDR3 regions for these TCR beta libraries. Each CDR3 protein gets one entry after TCRdb re-called the multiplex PCR reads with MiXCR. The sample shows 300,000 to 450,000 distinct CDR3 sequences, around 15% of them seen only once. This clonotype was recorded many times. Its specificity is not known.

The chain joins TRBV7-6 to TRBJ2-7; D assignment may be TRBD1 or TRBD2 (6 bases each). This receptor was taken from a female donor with Graves disease. The sample in question was peripheral blood mononuclear cells (PBMCs), obtained at new diagnosis, from a patient treated with antithyroid drugs. CDR3 residues: CASSLATRGRLPYEQYF. The CDR3 DNA is TGTGCCAGCAGCTTAGCGACACGGGGGCGCCTTCCATACGAGCAGTACTTC.